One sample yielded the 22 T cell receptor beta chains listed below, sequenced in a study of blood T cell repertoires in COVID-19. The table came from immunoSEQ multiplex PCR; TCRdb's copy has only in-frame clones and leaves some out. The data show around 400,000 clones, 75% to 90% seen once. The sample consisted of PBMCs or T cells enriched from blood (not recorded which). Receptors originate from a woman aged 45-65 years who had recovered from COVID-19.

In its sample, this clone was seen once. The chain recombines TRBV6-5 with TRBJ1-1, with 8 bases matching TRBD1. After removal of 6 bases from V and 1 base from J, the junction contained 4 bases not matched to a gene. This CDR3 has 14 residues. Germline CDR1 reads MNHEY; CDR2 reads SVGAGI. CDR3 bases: TGTGCCAGCAGATCAGGGGGCGGGAACACTGAAGCTTTCTTT. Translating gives CASRSGGGNTEAFF.

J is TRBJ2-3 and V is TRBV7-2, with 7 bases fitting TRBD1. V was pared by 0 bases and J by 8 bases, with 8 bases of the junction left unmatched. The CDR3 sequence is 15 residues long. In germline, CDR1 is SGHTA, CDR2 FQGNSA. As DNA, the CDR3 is TGTGCCAGCAGCTTAGCCCAGGGGGTACGATCTACGCAGTATTTT. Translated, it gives CASSLAQGVRSTQYF. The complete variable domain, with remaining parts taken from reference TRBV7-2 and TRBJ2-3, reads GAGVSQSPSNKVTEKGKDVELRCDPISGHTALYWYRQSLGQGLEFLIYFQGNSAPDKSGLPSDRFSAERTGGSVSTLTIQRTQQEDSAVYLCASSLAQGVRSTQYFGPGTRLTVL.

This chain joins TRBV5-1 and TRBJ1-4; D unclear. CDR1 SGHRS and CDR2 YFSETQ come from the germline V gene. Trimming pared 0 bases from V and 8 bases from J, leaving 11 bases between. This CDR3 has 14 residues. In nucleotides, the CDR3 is TGCGCCAGCAGCTTGGCCTGGGGAGGAGAAAAACTGTTTTTT. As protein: CASSLAWGGEKLFF.

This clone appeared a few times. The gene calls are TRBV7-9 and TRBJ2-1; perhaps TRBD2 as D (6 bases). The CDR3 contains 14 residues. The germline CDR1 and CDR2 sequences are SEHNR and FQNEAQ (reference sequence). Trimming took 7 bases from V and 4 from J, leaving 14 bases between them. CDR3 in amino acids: CASTLPGVYNEQFF. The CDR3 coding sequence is TGTGCCAGCACCCTCCCGGGGGTGTACAATGAGCAGTTCTTC. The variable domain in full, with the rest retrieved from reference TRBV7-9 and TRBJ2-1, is DTGVSQNPRHKITKRGQNVTFRCDPISEHNRLYWYRQTLGQGPEFLTYFQNEAQLEKSRLLSDRFSAERPKGSFSTLEIQRTEQGDSAMYLCASTLPGVYNEQFFGPGTRLTVL.

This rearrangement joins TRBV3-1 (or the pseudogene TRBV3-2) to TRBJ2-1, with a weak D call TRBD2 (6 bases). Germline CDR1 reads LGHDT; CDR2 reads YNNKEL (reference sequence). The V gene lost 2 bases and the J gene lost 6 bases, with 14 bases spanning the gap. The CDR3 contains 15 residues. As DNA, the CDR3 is TGTGCCAGCAGCCAAAGACTAGAGGCAGTCAATGAGCAGTTCTTC. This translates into CASSQRLEAVNEQFF.

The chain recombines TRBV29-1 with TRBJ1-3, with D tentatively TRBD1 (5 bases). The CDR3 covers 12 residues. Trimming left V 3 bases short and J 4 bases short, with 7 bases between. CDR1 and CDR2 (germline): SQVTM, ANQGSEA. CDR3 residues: CSVDTGGNTIYF. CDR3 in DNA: TGCAGCGTTGATACAGGCGGAAACACCATATATTTT.

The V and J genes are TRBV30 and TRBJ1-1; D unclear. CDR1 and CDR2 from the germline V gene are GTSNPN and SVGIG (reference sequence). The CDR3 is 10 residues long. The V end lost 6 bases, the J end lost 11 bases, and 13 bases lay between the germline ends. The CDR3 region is CACMSSGAFF. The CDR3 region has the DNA TGTGCCTGTATGTCTTCCGGGGCTTTCTTT. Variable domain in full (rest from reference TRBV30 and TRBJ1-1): SQTIHQWPATLVQPVGSPLSLECTVEGTSNPNLYWYRQAAGRGLQLLFYSVGIGQISSEVPQNLSASRPQDRQFILSSKKLLLSDSGFYLCACMSSGAFFGQGTRLTVV.

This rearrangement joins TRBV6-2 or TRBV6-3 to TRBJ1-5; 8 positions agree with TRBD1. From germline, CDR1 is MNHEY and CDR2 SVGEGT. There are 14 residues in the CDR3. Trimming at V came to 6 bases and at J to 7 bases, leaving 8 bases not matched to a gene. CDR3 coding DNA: TGTGCCAGCAGCCTGACAGGGGACAACCAGCCCCAGCATTTT. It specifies CASSLTGDNQPQHF.

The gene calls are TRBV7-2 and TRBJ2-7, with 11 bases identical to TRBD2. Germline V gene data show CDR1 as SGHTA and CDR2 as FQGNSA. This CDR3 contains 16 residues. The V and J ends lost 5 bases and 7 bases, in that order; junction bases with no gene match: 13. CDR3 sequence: CASSPVRLAGPGEQYF. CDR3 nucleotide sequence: TGTGCCAGCAGCCCGGTTCGACTAGCGGGGCCAGGGGAGCAGTACTTC. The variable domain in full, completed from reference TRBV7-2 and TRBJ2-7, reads GAGVSQSPSNKVTEKGKDVELRCDPISGHTALYWYRQSLGQGLEFLIYFQGNSAPDKSGLPSDRFSAERTGGSVSTLTIQRTQQEDSAVYLCASSPVRLAGPGEQYFGPGTRLTVT.

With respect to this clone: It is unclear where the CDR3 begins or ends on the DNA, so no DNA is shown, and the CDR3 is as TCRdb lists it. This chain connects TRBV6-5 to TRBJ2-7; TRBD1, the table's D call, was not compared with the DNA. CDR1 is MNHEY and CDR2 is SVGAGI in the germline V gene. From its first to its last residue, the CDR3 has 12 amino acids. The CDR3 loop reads CASSWGQGASYF.

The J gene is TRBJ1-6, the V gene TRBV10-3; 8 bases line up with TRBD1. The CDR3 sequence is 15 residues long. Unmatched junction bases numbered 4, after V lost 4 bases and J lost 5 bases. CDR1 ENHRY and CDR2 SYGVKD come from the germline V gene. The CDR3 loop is CAISGGQGDNSPLHF. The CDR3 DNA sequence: TGTGCCATCAGTGGTGGACAGGGAGATAATTCACCCCTCCACTTT.

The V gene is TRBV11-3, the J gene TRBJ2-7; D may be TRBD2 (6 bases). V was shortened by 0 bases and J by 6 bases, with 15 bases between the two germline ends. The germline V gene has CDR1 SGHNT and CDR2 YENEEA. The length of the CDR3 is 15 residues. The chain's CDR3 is CASSLDGTPFSEQYF. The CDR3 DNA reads TGTGCCAGCAGCTTAGACGGGACTCCTTTTAGCGAGCAGTACTTC.

For the CDR3, the DNA is TGTGCCAGCAGCTTAGCGGGCAATAGCAATCAGCCCCAGCATTTT. Translating gives CASSLAGNSNQPQHF. The chain carries TRBV7-9 and TRBJ1-5; D not resolved. CDR1 is SEHNR, CDR2 FQNEAQ, per germline (reference sequence). This CDR3 comprises 15 residues. V was trimmed by 0 bases and J by 0 bases, leaving 6 bases between them.

The CDR3, as DNA: TGTGCCAGCAGCCAGAATTTGGACAAGTCCATATATTTT. It translates to CASSQNLDKSIYF. The genes are TRBV3-1 (or the pseudogene TRBV3-2) and TRBJ1-3, with D maybe TRBD1 (5 bases). This CDR3 contains 13 residues. Trimming cost V 3 bases and J 11 bases, with 14 bases left between them. CDR1 and CDR2 from the germline V gene are LGHDT and YNNKEL (reference sequence).

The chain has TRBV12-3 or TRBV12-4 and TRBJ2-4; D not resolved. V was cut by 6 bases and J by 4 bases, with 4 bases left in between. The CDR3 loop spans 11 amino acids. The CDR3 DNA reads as TGTGCCAGCAGCTTGAAAAACATTCAGTACTTC. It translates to CASSLKNIQYF.

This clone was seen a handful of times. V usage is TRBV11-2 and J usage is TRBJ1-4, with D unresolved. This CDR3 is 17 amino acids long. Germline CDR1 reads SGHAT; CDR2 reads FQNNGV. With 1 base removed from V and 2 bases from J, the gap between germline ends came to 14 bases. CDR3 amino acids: CASSLVVAPRTNEKLFF. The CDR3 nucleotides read TGTGCCAGCAGCTTAGTTGTGGCACCCAGGACTAATGAAAAACTGTTTTTT.

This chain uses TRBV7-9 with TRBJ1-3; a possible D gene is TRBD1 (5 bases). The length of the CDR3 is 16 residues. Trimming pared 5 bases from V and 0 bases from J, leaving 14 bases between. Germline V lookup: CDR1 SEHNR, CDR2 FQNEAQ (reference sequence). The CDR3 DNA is TGTGCCAGCAGCCCGGACAACAATTACTCTGGAAACACCATATATTTT. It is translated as CASSPDNNYSGNTIYF.

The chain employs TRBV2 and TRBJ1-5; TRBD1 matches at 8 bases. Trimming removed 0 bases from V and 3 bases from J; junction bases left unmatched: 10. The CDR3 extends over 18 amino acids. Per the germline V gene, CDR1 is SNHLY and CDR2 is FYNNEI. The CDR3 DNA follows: TGTGCCAGCAGTGAAGCGGGGTCAGGGGGCCACCTCAATCAGCCCCAGCATTTT. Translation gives CASSEAGSGGHLNQPQHF.

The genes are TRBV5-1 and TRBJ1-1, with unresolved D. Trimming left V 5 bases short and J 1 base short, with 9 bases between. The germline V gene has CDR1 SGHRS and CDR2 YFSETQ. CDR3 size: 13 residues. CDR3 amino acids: CASRTTGNTEAFF. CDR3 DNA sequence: TGCGCCAGCAGAACCACGGGGAACACTGAAGCTTTCTTT.

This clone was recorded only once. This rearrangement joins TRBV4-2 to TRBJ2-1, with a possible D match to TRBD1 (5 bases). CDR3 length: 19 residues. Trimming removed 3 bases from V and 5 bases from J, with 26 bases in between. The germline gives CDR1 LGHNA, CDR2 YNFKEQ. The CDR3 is CASSQPGSPNFMKNNEQFF. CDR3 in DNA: TGTGCCAGCAGCCAGCCAGGGTCCCCAAACTTTATGAAAAACAATGAGCAGTTCTTC.

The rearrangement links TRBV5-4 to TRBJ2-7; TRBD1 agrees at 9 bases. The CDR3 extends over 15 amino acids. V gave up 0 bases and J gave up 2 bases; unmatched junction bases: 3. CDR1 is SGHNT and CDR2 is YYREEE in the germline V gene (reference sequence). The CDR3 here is CASSLGGQGTYEQYF. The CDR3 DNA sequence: TGTGCCAGCAGCTTGGGGGGACAGGGAACCTACGAGCAGTACTTC.

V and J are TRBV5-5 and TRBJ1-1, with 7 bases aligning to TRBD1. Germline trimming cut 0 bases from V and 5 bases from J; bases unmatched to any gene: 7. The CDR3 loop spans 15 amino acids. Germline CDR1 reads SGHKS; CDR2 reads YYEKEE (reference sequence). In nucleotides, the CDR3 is TGTGCCAGCAGCTTGGCCCCAGGGGGAAGTACTGAAGCTTTCTTT. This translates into CASSLAPGGSTEAFF.